The rows below give T cell receptor beta chains drawn from one sample of a study of CD8 T cells in Susac syndrome. TCRdb called the immunoSEQ multiplex PCR reads again in MiXCR, with one record for every CDR3 protein. The table shows roughly 200,000 distinct CDR3 sequences, with roughly 94% occurring only once. The sequenced material came from CD4+ T cells from PBMCs. The receptors here all came from a human donor in good health. CDR3s leave out the opening cysteine and the closing phenylalanine or tryptophan. Each record gives: clone size, V gene, CDR3 protein. Only part of the rows carry a size: once, few, many, or a class if the clone is expanded.

abundance: -
v_gene: TRBV18
CDR3aa: ASSPSQGRDQPQH

abundance: once
v_gene: TRBV20-1
CDR3aa: SVPSGQGVYEQY

abundance: -
v_gene: TRBV7-3
CDR3aa: ASSLVGRAGDTQY

abundance: once
v_gene: TRBV29-1
CDR3aa: SVDEDTQY

abundance: -
v_gene: TRBV20-1
CDR3aa: SAFGEVIEQY

abundance: -
v_gene: TRBV30
CDR3aa: ACTPKGRDTGELF

abundance: -
v_gene: TRBV7-8
CDR3aa: ASSLRGGTTNEKLF

abundance: -
v_gene: TRBV9
CDR3aa: ASSADRGRGYT

abundance: -
v_gene: TRBV29-1
CDR3aa: SVVVTLSYNEQF

abundance: -
v_gene: TRBV4-2
CDR3aa: ASSRTASSTDTQY

abundance: -
v_gene: TRBV3-1
CDR3aa: ASSQARTGRNGYT

abundance: -
v_gene: TRBV3-1
CDR3aa: ASSRGQFGYT

abundance: -
v_gene: TRBV6-2/TRBV6-3
CDR3aa: ASSYYGGGEQY

abundance: -
v_gene: TRBV29-1
CDR3aa: SVEDRDRLWTEAF

abundance: -
v_gene: TRBV6-2/TRBV6-3
CDR3aa: ASSYSQGRTEAF

abundance: -
v_gene: TRBV23-1
CDR3aa: APNDSYTYEQY

abundance: -
v_gene: TRBV12-3/TRBV12-4
CDR3aa: ASSYGQHYNEQF

abundance: -
v_gene: TRBV30
CDR3aa: AWEGLAGSGTDTQY

abundance: -
v_gene: TRBV25-1
CDR3aa: ASGTFEQF

abundance: -
v_gene: TRBV20-1
CDR3aa: STGSEHGYT

abundance: once
v_gene: TRBV29-1
CDR3aa: SVLEGRFTEAF

abundance: once
v_gene: TRBV20-1
CDR3aa: SAAPVGGRFQETQY

abundance: once
v_gene: TRBV29-1
CDR3aa: SVERQGGEAF

abundance: -
v_gene: TRBV29-1
CDR3aa: SVTTRDRMYEQY

abundance: once
v_gene: TRBV28
CDR3aa: ASSPRGTVDPGNQPQH

abundance: -
v_gene: TRBV7-9
CDR3aa: ASSRDSPEAF

abundance: -
v_gene: TRBV18
CDR3aa: ASSPPTGYNEQF

abundance: -
v_gene: TRBV4-1
CDR3aa: ASSQDGRGPYNEQF

abundance: -
v_gene: TRBV6-2/TRBV6-3
CDR3aa: ASSYLAGEAF

abundance: -
v_gene: TRBV29-1
CDR3aa: SVEWTAYNEQF

abundance: -
v_gene: TRBV20-1
CDR3aa: SARGQGNDEQY

abundance: -
v_gene: TRBV6-4
CDR3aa: ASSSEYNEQF

abundance: -
v_gene: TRBV4-3
CDR3aa: ASSQDLGGPYEQY

abundance: -
v_gene: TRBV20-1
CDR3aa: SARDLSRGFYEQY

abundance: -
v_gene: TRBV29-1
CDR3aa: SVEDPRLKETQY

abundance: -
v_gene: TRBV5-6
CDR3aa: ASTLYNEQF

abundance: -
v_gene: TRBV20-1
CDR3aa: SARDGRDYNEQF

abundance: -
v_gene: TRBV5-1
CDR3aa: ASSLADRDTDTQY

abundance: once
v_gene: TRBV7-9
CDR3aa: ASSLRKGGTADFQETQY

abundance: -
v_gene: TRBV24-1
CDR3aa: ATSWSENEQF

abundance: -
v_gene: TRBV29-1
CDR3aa: SVEGRGQNYGYT